These 27 T cell receptor beta chains were all obtained from the same sample, sequenced in a study of T cell responses to AZD1222 COVID-19 vaccine. TCRdb's table, derived via immunoSEQ multiplex PCR, lists solely in-frame clones and lacks some. The data contain some 120,000 clones, 70% to 90% of them singletons. Source: peripheral blood, taken on day 0 of MenACWY control vaccination. The source is an adult in good health.

The chain links TRBV19 to TRBJ1-1; TRBD1 agrees at 7 bases. CDR3 size: 15 residues. CDR1 is LNHDA and CDR2 is SQIVND in the germline V gene (reference sequence). The V gene end was trimmed by 6 bases and the J gene end by 2 bases; junction bases not matched to a gene: 9. Written as DNA, the CDR3 is TGTGCCAGTAGGAAGGACAGGTCACTCAACACTGAAGCTTTCTTT. This encodes CASRKDRSLNTEAFF.

With regard to this clone: Other DNA variants within this sample encode the same CDR3. The gene calls are TRBV7-2 and TRBJ2-2, with 8 bases lining up with TRBD2. Germline loops: CDR1 SGHTA, CDR2 FQGNSA. The junction had 9 bases not matched to a gene; V was cut back by 1 base and J by 5 bases. The CDR3 spans 17 residues. The CDR3 region has the DNA TGTGCCAGCAGCTTAGGCGGCGGGGGGCTCGGAACCGGGGAGCTGTTTTTT. Amino acids: CASSLGGGGLGTGELFF.

The chain carries TRBV6-6 and TRBJ2-3; D may be TRBD1 or TRBD2 (5 bases each). V was pared by 5 bases and J by 0 bases, with 9 bases between. The CDR3 is 14 residues long. Germline V gene lookup returns CDR1 MNHNY and CDR2 SVGAGI (reference sequence). The CDR3 bases are TGTGCCAGCAGTCCGGGACGGAGCACAGATACGCAGTATTTT. Amino acid sequence: CASSPGRSTDTQYF.

The rearrangement joins TRBV6-5 to TRBJ2-1; 11 bases are a match to TRBD2. Germline CDR1 MNHEY, CDR2 SVGAGI. The CDR3 totals 16 residues. Trimming at V came to 1 base and at J to 9 bases, leaving 8 bases not matched to a gene. DNA of the CDR3: TGTGCCAGCAGTTACTGGGGTAGCGGGGGGGCAGCTGAGCAGTTCTTC. Its protein product is CASSYWGSGGAAEQFF.

The V gene is TRBV7-9, the J gene TRBJ2-3; TRBD2 agrees at 9 bases. V dropped 2 bases and J dropped 2; count of bases not matched to a gene: 5. CDR1 and CDR2 (germline): SEHNR, FQNEAQ (reference sequence). This CDR3 contains 16 residues. This chain's CDR3 is CASSLWLAGNTDTQYF. The CDR3 nucleotides read TGTGCCAGCAGCTTATGGCTAGCGGGGAACACAGATACGCAGTATTTT.

The chain is built from TRBV3-1 (or the pseudogene TRBV3-2) and TRBJ1-4; 8 bases fit TRBD1. The CDR3 has 14 amino acids. Germline V gene lookup returns CDR1 LGHDT and CDR2 YNNKEL (reference sequence). After removal of 0 bases from V and 8 bases from J, the junction contained 2 bases not matched to a gene. CDR3 protein: CASSQDRGREKLFF. The CDR3 bases are TGTGCCAGCAGCCAAGACAGGGGGCGCGAAAAACTGTTTTTT.

This chain uses TRBV6-5 with TRBJ2-7; 13 bases line up with TRBD2. V trimming: 4 bases; J trimming: 3 bases; junction bases outside the gene matches: 6. The CDR3 consists of 16 residues. Germline CDR1 reads MNHEY; CDR2 reads SVGAGI. The CDR3 region is CASSSGTSGVDYEQYF. The DNA of the CDR3 is TGTGCCAGCAGTTCAGGGACTAGCGGGGTCGACTACGAGCAGTACTTC.

The rearrangement joins TRBV27 to TRBJ2-2; no definite D call. The CDR3 loop spans 14 amino acids. Per the germline V gene, CDR1 is MNHEY and CDR2 is SMNVEV (reference sequence). V was cut by 3 bases and J by 5 bases, with 10 bases left in between. The CDR3, as DNA: TGTGCCAGCAGTTTCTTGGGGATGACCGGGGAGCTGTTTTTT. This gives the protein CASSFLGMTGELFF.

This chain uses TRBV3-1 (or the pseudogene TRBV3-2) with TRBJ2-7; perhaps TRBD2 as D (5 bases). CDR1 is LGHDT and CDR2 is YNNKEL in the germline V gene (reference sequence). This CDR3 spans 11 amino acids. V shed 1 base and J shed 7 bases, with 5 bases lying between them. The CDR3 protein is CASSQAGEQYF. The CDR3 bases are TGTGCCAGCAGCCAAGCGGGGGAGCAGTACTTC.

The chain carries TRBV3-1 (or the pseudogene TRBV3-2) and TRBJ1-2; a possible D gene is TRBD1 (6 bases). Germline V lookup: CDR1 LGHDT, CDR2 YNNKEL (reference sequence). Trimming took 1 base from V and 0 from J, leaving 9 bases between them. The CDR3 extends over 15 amino acids. CDR3 sequence: CASSQVPGANYGYTF. The CDR3 DNA sequence: TGTGCCAGCAGCCAAGTCCCAGGGGCTAACTATGGCTACACCTTC.

This chain joins TRBV7-9 and TRBJ2-2; possibly TRBD1 for D (6 bases). The CDR3 contains 16 residues. V lost 5 bases to trimming and J lost 3 bases, with 16 bases between them. CDR1 and CDR2 (germline): SEHNR, FQNEAQ (reference sequence). The CDR3 region is CASSTTDSPYTGELFF. CDR3 DNA: TGTGCCAGCAGCACAACGGACAGCCCTTACACCGGGGAGCTGTTTTTT.

This clone was counted a few times. The rearrangement links TRBV4-3 to TRBJ1-6; no firm D call. V lost 6 bases and J lost 10, with 16 bases in between. This CDR3 region has 14 residues. The V gene's germline CDR1 is LGHNA and CDR2 YSLEER. The CDR3, as DNA: TGCGCCAGCAGAGCAGGATACGAGAGCTCACCCCTCCACTTT. Protein: CASRAGYESSPLHF.

The rearrangement uses TRBV10-3 and TRBJ2-3; maybe TRBD2 (5 bases). Germline lookup yields CDR1 ENHRY and CDR2 SYGVKD. The CDR3 has 13 residues. Trimming cost V 7 bases and J 3 bases, with 11 bases left between them. This CDR3 reads CAIKDLPTDTQYF. The CDR3 bases are TGTGCCATCAAGGACTTACCTACAGATACGCAGTATTTT.

This chain joins TRBV19 and TRBJ1-1; the match to TRBD1 covers 7 bases. This CDR3 region has 15 residues. Unmatched junction bases numbered 8, after V lost 2 bases and J lost 5 bases. Per the germline V gene, CDR1 is LNHDA and CDR2 is SQIVND (reference sequence). CDR3 loop: CASSILDRDGTEAFF. The CDR3 DNA is TGTGCCAGTAGTATACTTGACAGGGACGGTACTGAAGCTTTCTTT. Full variable domain (remainder filled in from reference TRBV19 and TRBJ1-1): DGGITQSPKYLFRKEGQNVTLSCEQNLNHDAMYWYRQDPGQGLRLIYYSQIVNDFQKGDIAEGYSVSREKKESFPLTVTSAQKNPTAFYLCASSILDRDGTEAFFGQGTRLTVV.

The V call is TRBV12-3 or TRBV12-4, the J call TRBJ1-5; D is ambiguous. Between the trimmed V and J ends, which lost 5 bases and 10 bases, there was a span of 12 bases. The CDR3 covers 12 residues. The CDR3 loop reads CASSPHPLPQHF. The CDR3 bases are TGTGCCAGCAGTCCCCACCCCCTCCCCCAGCATTTT.

This clone was seen a single time. This chain links TRBV5-1 with TRBJ1-1; D remains ambiguous. In germline, CDR1 is SGHRS, CDR2 YFSETQ. The V end was cut by 0 bases, the J end by 1 base, with 10 bases between. The CDR3 is 15 residues long. CDR3 bases: TGCGCCAGCAGCTTGGATAACAGAGCGAACACTGAAGCTTTCTTT. Its translation is CASSLDNRANTEAFF.

This clone appeared once. The rearrangement links TRBV28 to TRBJ2-4; D uncertain. Trimming shortened V by 8 bases and J by 2 bases, and 25 bases separated the two germline ends. Germline V lookup: CDR1 MDHEN, CDR2 SYDVKM. The CDR3 runs 18 residues. The CDR3 DNA reads TGTGCCAGCGCAACCCCATTTGTGGGGAAATGGACCAAAAACATTCAGTACTTC. Protein product: CASATPFVGKWTKNIQYF.

J is TRBJ1-6 and V is TRBV3-1 (or the pseudogene TRBV3-2); D gene uncertain. Trimming took off 1 base at V and 8 bases at J, with 6 bases between the two ends. This CDR3 is built from 13 residues. The germline V gene encodes CDR1 LGHDT and CDR2 YNNKEL (reference sequence). The DNA of the CDR3 is TGTGCCAGCAGCCAAGGAGTGGATTCACCCCTCCACTTT. Protein product: CASSQGVDSPLHF.

The rearrangement links TRBV7-9 to TRBJ1-5; D is possibly TRBD1 (5 bases). CDR1 is SEHNR, CDR2 FQNEAQ, per germline (reference sequence). V lost 4 bases, J lost 6 bases, and 10 bases lay in between. This CDR3 is built from 13 residues. The CDR3 region has the DNA TGTGCCAGCAGCTCTGAAGGGGCTCAGCCCCAGCATTTT. This codes for CASSSEGAQPQHF.

V and J are TRBV7-9 and TRBJ1-2; D is uncertain. The CDR3 consists of 11 residues. Germline assignment: CDR1 SEHNR and CDR2 FQNEAQ (reference sequence). V was trimmed by 4 bases and J by 7 bases, leaving 7 bases between them. For the CDR3, the DNA is TGTGCCAGCAGCTACTCGATTGGCTACACCTTC. Its protein product is CASSYSIGYTF. The whole variable domain, filled in from reference TRBV7-9 and TRBJ1-2, reads DTGVSQNPRHKITKRGQNVTFRCDPISEHNRLYWYRQTLGQGPEFLTYFQNEAQLEKSRLLSDRFSAERPKGSFSTLEIQRTEQGDSAMYLCASSYSIGYTFGSGTRLTVV.

V and J are TRBV24-1 and TRBJ2-7; no reliable D call. Per the germline V gene, CDR1 is KGHDR and CDR2 is SFDVKD. Trimming cost V 6 bases and J 0 bases, with 8 bases left between them. The CDR3 consists of 13 residues. In nucleotides, the CDR3 is TGTGCCACCAGTAATCAGAACTCCTACGAGCAGTACTTC. Translated, it gives CATSNQNSYEQYF.

The chain uses TRBV5-1 and TRBJ2-5; D call uncertain. The germline V gene has CDR1 SGHRS and CDR2 YFSETQ. The length of the CDR3 is 12 residues. Trimming cost V 5 bases and J 5 bases, with 10 bases left between them. In DNA, the CDR3 is TGCGCCAGCAGACTATTACAGGAGACCCAGTACTTC. It translates to CASRLLQETQYF.

The CDR3 nucleotides are TGTGCCAGTCACCAGGAACGTCCTACTGAAGCTTTCTTT. Residues: CASHQERPTEAFF. The genes are TRBV6-6 and TRBJ1-1; no clear D gene. This CDR3 has 13 amino acids. Germline lookup yields CDR1 MNHNY and CDR2 SVGAGI (reference sequence). Trimming took 9 bases from V and 5 from J, leaving 16 bases between them.

The V and J genes are TRBV7-2 and TRBJ2-1; D is undetermined. The CDR3 has 17 residues. Germline V gene lookup returns CDR1 SGHTA and CDR2 FQGNSA. Trimming shortened V by 1 base and J by 7 bases, and 20 bases separated the two germline ends. CDR3 DNA sequence: TGTGCCAGCAGCTTAGTATCCGTTGGGTCGGGTCTTAATGAGCAGTTCTTC. As protein: CASSLVSVGSGLNEQFF.

This chain links TRBV6-2 or TRBV6-3 with TRBJ1-2; D uncertain. The V end was cut by 4 bases, the J end by 6 bases, with 21 bases between. The CDR3 runs to 16 residues. In germline, CDR1 is MNHEY, CDR2 SVGEGT. CDR3 amino acids: CASSFAGGLLPHGYTF. The CDR3 DNA is TGTGCCAGCAGTTTCGCAGGCGGCCTTCTTCCCCATGGCTACACCTTC.

The chain combines TRBV21-1 with TRBJ1-2; TRBD1 was called by the table and not checked on the DNA. TRBV21-1 is labeled a pseudogene. The CDR3 has 13 amino acids. Here the CDR3 reads CASSEADRVGYTF. In DNA form, the CDR3 reads TGTGCCAGCAGCGAGGCTGACAGGGTCGGCTACACCTTC.

J is TRBJ1-6 and V is TRBV27; D is unclear. The germline gives CDR1 MNHEY, CDR2 SMNVEV (reference sequence). V lost 6 bases and J lost 7, with 10 bases in between. The CDR3 sequence is 13 residues long. The CDR3 region is CASSVGPNSPLHF. The CDR3 bases are TGTGCCAGCAGCGTCGGACCCAATTCACCCCTCCACTTT.